A selection of T cell receptor beta chains follows, all from one sample in a study of cytomegalovirus exposure and HLA in healthy donors. The repertoire was sequenced with immunoSEQ multiplex PCR; TCRdb's copy has only in-frame clones and lacks some. The sample records 130,000 or so clones, 8% to 9.5% being singletons. The specimen was PBMCs. The receptors were gathered from a man between 35 and 55 years old in good health and CMV-seronegative. Each CDR3 is given with its conserved first and last residue. The D gene is left open where the match is weak. Part of the rows lack a size; the others show once, few, many or a class for expanded clones.

D: TRBD1
J: TRBJ1-6
size: few
V: TRBV5-1
DNA: TGCGCCAGCAGCTTGGGACAGGGGAATTCACCCCTCCACTTT
CDR3: CASSLGQGNSPLHF

D: TRBD2
J: TRBJ2-7
size: few
V: TRBV6-6
DNA: TGTGCCAGCACCAAGGGAGGGATCACCTACGAGCAGTACTTC
CDR3: CASTKGGITYEQYF

D: -
J: TRBJ2-1
size: -
V: TRBV5-6
DNA: TGTGCCAGCAGCTTATTTCGGGGGATGGCTGATGAGCAGTTCTTC
CDR3: CASSLFRGMADEQFF

D: TRBD1
J: TRBJ2-7
size: -
V: TRBV27
DNA: TGTGCCAGCAGTAGCTCCCCCGGGACAGGGGCCTACGAGCAATACTTC
CDR3: CASSSSPGTGAYEQYF

D: -
J: TRBJ2-5
size: -
V: TRBV14
DNA: TGTGCCAGCAGCCTCAAAGAGACCCAGTACTTC
CDR3: CASSLKETQYF

D: TRBD1
J: TRBJ1-1
size: few
V: TRBV4-1
DNA: TGCGCCAGCAGTCAAGGGGGCTGGAACACTGAAGCTTTCTTT
CDR3: CASSQGGWNTEAFF

D: -
J: TRBJ2-2
size: few
V: TRBV18
DNA: TGTGCCAGCTCATCGGACAGGAACACCGGGGAGCTGTTTTTT
CDR3: CASSSDRNTGELFF

D: -
J: TRBJ1-2
size: few
V: TRBV5-1
DNA: TGCGCCAGCAGCTTTGGAGGGGATGGCTACACCTTC
CDR3: CASSFGGDGYTF

D: -
J: TRBJ2-7
size: -
V: TRBV5-5
DNA: TGTGCCAGCAGCCCGACAGAGTACGAGCAGTACTTC
CDR3: CASSPTEYEQYF

D: -
J: TRBJ1-2
size: few
V: TRBV19
DNA: TGTGCCAGTAAGCAGCAGGTGAACTATGGCTACACCTTC
CDR3: CASKQQVNYGYTF

D: TRBD1
J: TRBJ1-1
size: -
V: TRBV11-2
DNA: TGTGCCAGCAGCTACGGGACAGGGTGGAATCTTGAAGCTTTCTTT
CDR3: CASSYGTGWNLEAFF

D: -
J: TRBJ2-7
size: -
V: TRBV6-4
DNA: TGTGCCAGCCAGGACTTACAGGAGCAGTACTTC
CDR3: CASQDLQEQYF

D: -
J: TRBJ2-2
size: few
V: TRBV2
DNA: TGTGCCAGCAGAGAAATGGCGGGGATGGTGAACACCGGGGAGCTGTTTTTT
CDR3: CASREMAGMVNTGELFF

D: -
J: TRBJ1-1
size: -
V: TRBV1
DNA: TGCACCAGCAGCCAAGATCGAAGAGGCCCGGGGACTGAAGCTTTCTTT
CDR3: CTSSQDRRGPGTEAFF

D: TRBD2
J: TRBJ2-1
size: few
V: TRBV13
DNA: TGTGCCAGCAGCCAGGGCTTTGCTAGCGGGGGCAATGAGCAGTTCTTC
CDR3: CASSQGFASGGNEQFF

D: -
J: TRBJ1-1
size: many
V: TRBV5-1
DNA: TGCGCCAGCAGCTTGGGAGGCAACACTGAAGCTTTCTTT
CDR3: CASSLGGNTEAFF

D: -
J: TRBJ1-1
size: -
V: TRBV5-4
DNA: TGTGCCAGCAGCTTAGTTAGCAACACTGAAGCTTTCTTT
CDR3: CASSLVSNTEAFF

D: TRBD1
J: TRBJ1-6
size: -
V: TRBV4-1
DNA: TGCGCCAGCAGCGGACGGGGACAGGATAATTCCCCCCTCCACTTT
CDR3: CASSGRGQDNSPLHF

D: -
J: TRBJ2-7
size: few
V: TRBV5-1
DNA: TGCGCCAGCAGCTTGGGAGGGGGGGAAGGCGAGCAGTACTTC
CDR3: CASSLGGGEGEQYF

D: -
J: TRBJ1-1
size: few
V: TRBV11-3
DNA: TGTGCCAGCAGCTCTGGACAGTTGGGCACTGAAGCTTTCTTT
CDR3: CASSSGQLGTEAFF

D: -
J: TRBJ1-2
size: many
V: TRBV6-4
DNA: TGTGCCAGCCCCCCCAGGGACACCTTC
CDR3: CASPPRDTF

D: TRBD1
J: TRBJ2-2
size: few
V: TRBV5-1
DNA: TGCGCCAGCAGCGCACCCCAACAGGGGGCGAACACCGGGGAGCTGTTTTTT
CDR3: CASSAPQQGANTGELFF

D: TRBD1
J: TRBJ2-1
size: few
V: TRBV6-5
DNA: TGTGCCAGCAGTCCCGGACAGGGTCCCTACAATGAGCAGTTCTTC
CDR3: CASSPGQGPYNEQFF